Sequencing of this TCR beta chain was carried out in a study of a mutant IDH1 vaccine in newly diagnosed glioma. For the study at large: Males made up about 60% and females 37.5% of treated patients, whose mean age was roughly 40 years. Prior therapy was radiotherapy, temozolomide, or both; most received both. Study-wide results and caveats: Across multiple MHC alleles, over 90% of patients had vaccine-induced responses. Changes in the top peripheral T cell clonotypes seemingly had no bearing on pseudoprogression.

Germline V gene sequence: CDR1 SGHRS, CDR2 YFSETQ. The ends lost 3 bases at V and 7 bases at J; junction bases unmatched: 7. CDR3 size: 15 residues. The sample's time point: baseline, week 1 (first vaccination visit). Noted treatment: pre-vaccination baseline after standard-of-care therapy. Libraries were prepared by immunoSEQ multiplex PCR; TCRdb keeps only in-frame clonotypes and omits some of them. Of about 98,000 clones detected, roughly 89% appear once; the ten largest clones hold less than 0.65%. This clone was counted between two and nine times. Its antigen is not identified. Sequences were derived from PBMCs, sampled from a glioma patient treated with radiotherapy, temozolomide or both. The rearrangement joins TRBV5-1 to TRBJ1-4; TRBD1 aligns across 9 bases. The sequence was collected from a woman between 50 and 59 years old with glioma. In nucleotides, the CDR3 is TGCGCCAGCAGCTCACAGGGGGCTCTGTCTGAAAAACTGTTTTTT. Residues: CASSSQGALSEKLFF.